A single sample gave rise to the 12 T cell receptor beta chains below, sequenced in a study of blood T cell repertoires in COVID-19. Libraries were prepared by immunoSEQ multiplex PCR; TCRdb keeps only in-frame clonotypes and omits some of them. Here the sample spans about 290,000 clones, about 85% being singletons. The sequenced material came from peripheral blood. Receptor source: a woman between 45 and 65 years old with active or convalescent COVID-19.

The chain links TRBV21-1 to TRBJ1-1. TRBV21-1 is a recognized pseudogene. CDR3 length: 10 residues. CDR3 sequence: CASPLTEAFF. The CDR3 DNA sequence: TGTGCCAGCCCCCTCACTGAAGCTTTCTTT.

The J gene is TRBJ1-1, the V gene TRBV5-8, with unresolved D. This CDR3 is built from 13 residues. V was shortened by 0 bases and J by 2 bases, with 5 bases between the two germline ends. CDR1 is SGHTS and CDR2 is YDEGEE in the germline V gene. In DNA form, the CDR3 reads TGTGCCAGCAGCTTGGCGGGAAACACTGAAGCTTTCTTT. Translated: CASSLAGNTEAFF.

The V gene is TRBV21-1, the J gene TRBJ1-1; the table names TRBD1, a call not compared with the DNA. TRBV21-1 represents a pseudogene. This CDR3 has 15 residues. CDR3 in amino acids: CASATPARQGTEAFF. For the CDR3, the DNA is TGTGCCAGCGCCACCCCGGCGCGTCAGGGAACTGAAGCTTTCTTT.

The chain joins TRBV6-4 to TRBJ1-1, with a tentative D call TRBD1 (5 bases). The CDR3 consists of 16 residues. Trimming left V 6 bases short and J 5 bases short, with 22 bases between. The V gene's germline CDR1 is MRHNA and CDR2 SNTAGT. CDR3 residues: CASREGSGQGLTEAFF. The CDR3 nucleotides are TGTGCCAGCAGGGAAGGCTCTGGGCAGGGCTTAACTGAAGCTTTCTTT.

Details on this clone: Relative to the germline gene, one junction end is altered; a read error may explain this. V and J are TRBV10-1 and TRBJ2-3, with D perhaps matching TRBD2 (7 bases). Germline loops: CDR1 WNHNN, CDR2 SYGVQD (reference sequence). This CDR3 has 15 residues. CDR3 protein: CASSPAPGGTDTQYF. The CDR3 coding sequence is TGCGCCAGCAGCCCAGCCCCGGGGGGCACGGATACGCAGTATTTT.

The chain carries TRBV5-1 and TRBJ2-5, with D possibly being TRBD1 (6 bases). Trimming took off 7 bases at V and 7 bases at J, with 23 bases between the two ends. Germline V lookup: CDR1 SGHRS, CDR2 YFSETQ. This CDR3 comprises 15 residues. Here the CDR3 reads CASVDLRGTTTTQYF. Written as DNA, the CDR3 is TGCGCCAGCGTCGACTTGAGGGGGACCACGACGACCCAGTACTTC.

The CDR3 spells CASSLTGHNSPLHF. The CDR3, as DNA: TGTGCCAGCAGCTTGACAGGGCATAATTCACCCCTCCACTTT. V and J are TRBV5-6 and TRBJ1-6, with D maybe TRBD1 (6 bases). Per germline, CDR1 SGHDT and CDR2 YYEEEE. Trimming took 1 base from V and 5 from J, leaving 7 bases between them. This CDR3 has 14 residues.

The chain joins TRBV19 to TRBJ2-1; TRBD2 aligns across 10 bases. This CDR3 has 15 residues. With 7 bases clipped from V and 5 bases from J, the junction kept 8 bases outside the gene matches. CDR1 and CDR2 from the germline V gene are LNHDA and SQIVND (reference sequence). The CDR3 spells CASKAGLAVDNEQFF. The CDR3 DNA follows: TGTGCCAGTAAGGCCGGACTAGCGGTTGACAATGAGCAGTTCTTC. Full variable domain (remainder filled in from reference TRBV19 and TRBJ2-1): DGGITQSPKYLFRKEGQNVTLSCEQNLNHDAMYWYRQDPGQGLRLIYYSQIVNDFQKGDIAEGYSVSREKKESFPLTVTSAQKNPTAFYLCASKAGLAVDNEQFFGPGTRLTVL.

The CDR3 coding sequence is TGTGCCAGCAGACTATTCGGGGAGACCCAGTACTTC. Its translation: CASRLFGETQYF. The chain couples TRBV28 to TRBJ2-5; D uncertain. V lost 6 bases and J 5 bases, leaving 10 bases between the germline ends. The germline CDR1 and CDR2 sequences are MDHEN and SYDVKM. This CDR3 has 12 residues.

The chain couples TRBV9 to TRBJ2-5; weak D call: TRBD2 (6 bases). Germline V lookup: CDR1 SGDLS, CDR2 YYNGEE. V dropped 4 bases and J dropped 4 bases, with 14 bases sitting between them. CDR3 length: 14 residues. The CDR3 protein is CASSSGGAPETQYF. The CDR3 bases are TGTGCCAGCAGCTCAGGCGGGGCCCCAGAGACCCAGTACTTC. The full variable domain, rest sourced from reference TRBV9 and TRBJ2-5, is DSGVTQTPKHLITATGQRVTLRCSPRSGDLSVYWYQQSLDQGLQFLIQYYNGEERAKGNILERFSAQQFPDLHSELNLSSLELGDSALYFCASSSGGAPETQYFGPGTRLLVL.

The CDR3 loop reads CASSVEANTGELFF. In DNA form, the CDR3 reads TGTGCCAGCAGTGTTGAGGCCAACACCGGGGAGCTGTTTTTT. V usage is TRBV2 and J usage is TRBJ2-2, with unresolved D. There are 14 residues in the CDR3. Per the germline V gene, CDR1 is SNHLY and CDR2 is FYNNEI. The V and J ends lost 4 bases and 2 bases respectively, with 8 bases between them. The variable domain in full, completed from reference TRBV2 and TRBJ2-2, reads EPEVTQTPSHQVTQMGQEVILRCVPISNHLYFYWYRQILGQKVEFLVSFYNNEISEKSEIFDDQFSVERPDGSNFTLKIRSTKLEDSAMYFCASSVEANTGELFFGEGSRLTVL.

The rearrangement uses TRBV30 and TRBJ2-7; 12 bases are a match to TRBD2. The CDR3 is 15 amino acids. Trimming at V came to 2 bases and at J to 4 bases, leaving 6 bases not matched to a gene. Germline CDR1 is GTSNPN and CDR2 is SVGIG (reference sequence). CDR3 loop: CAWSRLAGATYEQYF. CDR3 nucleotides: TGTGCCTGGAGTCGACTAGCGGGAGCCACTTACGAGCAGTACTTC.